Following are 19 T cell receptor beta chains from one sample sequenced in a study of T cell clonality in common variable immunodeficiency. Profiled with immunoSEQ multiplex PCR; TCRdb holds only in-frame clones, not every one. The record shows roughly 48,000 clones for this sample, with no singletons present. Sample: peripheral blood mononuclear cells. These receptor sequences come from a person between 18 and 69 years old in good health.

This clone was recorded at least ten times. The read gets to within 3 residues of the CDR3 end, and the germline J gene fills in the rest. The rearrangement joins TRBV29-1 to TRBJ2-1; unclear D gene. Germline CDR1 and CDR2: SQVTM and ANQGSEA. V was trimmed by 4 bases and J by 2 bases, leaving 3 bases between them. This CDR3 is built from 11 residues. CDR3 DNA (partial): TGCAGCGTTGCCGCCTACAATGAG. Its translation: CSVAAYNE. In full, the CDR3 is CSVAAYNEQFF.

Remarks on this clone: The read comes to an end 3 residues before the CDR3 does, leaving the germline J gene to fill in the end. The chain joins TRBV14 to TRBJ2-7, with unresolved D. The germline V and J ends were trimmed by 4 bases and 3 bases, with 13 bases remaining between them. This CDR3 region has 14 residues. CDR1 and CDR2 from the germline V gene are SGHDN and FVKESK. The CDR3 region is CASSPLFRDYEQYF. The DNA read from the CDR3 is TGTGCCAGCAGCCCCTTATTTAGAGACTACGAG.

This clone showed up many times. The CDR3 end falls 3 residues outside the read, so it is completed with the germline J gene. This sequence joins TRBV5-4 and TRBJ2-5; 8 nucleotides line up with TRBD2. From germline, CDR1 is SGHNT and CDR2 YYREEE (reference sequence). Trimming took 3 bases from V and 4 from J; bases not matched to a gene: 11. The CDR3 is 16 residues long. CDR3 bases read: TGTGCCAGCAGCTCCTTACTAGCGGAGGGGGGAGAGACC. Its protein is CASSSLLAEGGET. Given in full, the CDR3 is CASSSLLAEGGETQYF.

Ten or more counts support this clone. From the germline J gene comes the end of the CDR3, since the read stops 3 residues before it. This sequence joins TRBV2 and TRBJ2-7; 9 bases agree with TRBD1. Trimming cost V 7 bases and J 5 bases; bases outside gene matches: 12. The CDR3 is 15 residues long. Germline lookup yields CDR1 SNHLY and CDR2 FYNNEI. CDR3: CASTRFGQGLNEQYF. Incomplete CDR3 DNA: TGTGCCAGCACCCGTTTCGGACAGGGGCTGAACGAG.

This clone was seen a few times. The sequence runs out 3 residues before the end of the CDR3; the remainder is reconstructed from the germline J gene. The gene calls are TRBV30 and TRBJ2-7; perhaps TRBD1 as D (6 bases). Germline V gene data show CDR1 as GTSNPN and CDR2 as SVGIG (reference sequence). Between the trimmed V and J ends, which lost 5 bases and 3 bases, there was a span of 11 bases. The CDR3 extends over 12 amino acids. CDR3 bases read: TGTGCCTGGGATGAGACAGGCTACGAG. Translated, it gives CAWDETGYE. The full-length CDR3 reads as CAWDETGYEQYF.

This clone was seen repeatedly, ten times or more. The read stops 3 residues short of the end of the CDR3; the missing end is completed from the germline J gene. This chain joins TRBV20-1 and TRBJ1-5, with TRBD1 matching 7 bases. The CDR3 consists of 13 residues. In germline, CDR1 is DFQATT, CDR2 SNEGSKA (reference sequence). Trimming removed 6 bases from V and 1 base from J; junction bases left unmatched: 3. The DNA read from the CDR3 is TGCAGTGCCCAGACAGGGAGCAATCAGCCC. This gives the protein CSAQTGSNQP. The full CDR3 sequence reads CSAQTGSNQPQHF.

The table lists this clone with many counts. A read error may produce the germline difference seen at one junction end. Read data end 3 residues before the CDR3 end; the end is taken from the germline J gene. This chain joins TRBV7-7 and TRBJ2-1, with TRBD1 matching over 9 bases. The CDR3 runs 15 residues. The germline V gene has CDR1 SSHAT and CDR2 FNYEAQ (reference sequence). The CDR3 loop reads CASSLAGTGFDEQFF. The part of the CDR3 DNA that was read is TGTGCTAGCAGCTTGGCCGGGACAGGGTTTGATGAG.

This clone was recorded at least ten times. The read terminates 3 residues before the CDR3 end, so the remaining end is supplied by the germline J gene. This chain joins TRBV20-1 and TRBJ2-5; D is possibly TRBD1 (6 bases). Germline loops: CDR1 DFQATT, CDR2 SNEGSKA (reference sequence). V dropped 5 bases and J dropped 4 bases, with 14 bases sitting between them. The CDR3 spans 13 residues. CDR3 bases read: TGCAGTGCTGGGAGACAGGTAACAGAGACC. Encoded protein: CSAGRQVTET. The full CDR3 sequence reads CSAGRQVTETQYF.

The CDR3 region is CAWDPGTSGYNDYTF. Partial CDR3 DNA: TGTGCCTGGGACCCTGGGACTAGCGGGTACAATGAC. The chain joins TRBV30 to TRBJ1-2; D perhaps matches TRBD1 (5 bases). Sequencing ends 3 residues short of the CDR3 end; the germline J gene provides the rest. Germline values: CDR1 GTSNPN, CDR2 SVGIG (reference sequence). CDR3 size: 15 residues.

At least ten counts were recorded for this clone. Read data end 3 residues before the CDR3 end; the end is taken from the germline J gene. This chain connects TRBV9 to TRBJ1-4; perhaps TRBD1 as D (5 bases). This CDR3 comprises 13 residues. V was pared by 2 bases and J by 7 bases, with 9 bases between. CDR1 and CDR2 (germline): SGDLS, YYNGEE. The CDR3 bases that were read are TGTGCCAGCAGCGTCGACGACAGTGAAAAA. Translated: CASSVDDSEK. The whole CDR3 is CASSVDDSEKLFF.

Points on this clone: Read data end 3 residues before the CDR3 end; the end is taken from the germline J gene. The chain has TRBV7-9 and TRBJ1-2; D is unresolved. The CDR3 consists of 15 residues. CDR1 and CDR2 from the germline V gene are SEHNR and FQNEAQ (reference sequence). CDR3: CASRSTSGSGRDYTF. The covered CDR3 bases are TGTGCCAGCAGATCCACTAGCGGGAGCGGGCGAGAC.

At least ten counts were recorded for this clone. The read terminates 3 residues before the CDR3 end, so the remaining end is supplied by the germline J gene. The chain carries TRBV11-3 and TRBJ2-3, with a possible D match to TRBD2 (6 bases). V gave up 6 bases and J gave up 0 bases, with 10 bases separating them. Germline V CDR1 and CDR2: SGHNT, YENEEA. This CDR3 comprises 14 residues. CDR3 DNA, as far as it was read: TGTGCCAGCAGGGACGGGACTAGCACAGATACG. It is translated as CASRDGTSTDT. The full CDR3 protein is CASRDGTSTDTQYF.

As for this clone: The CDR3 end lies 3 residues beyond the end of the read and is filled in from the germline J gene. The V and J genes are TRBV11-2 and TRBJ2-5; D not certain. CDR1 and CDR2 from the germline V gene are SGHAT and FQNNGV. The CDR3 has 12 residues. V dropped 2 bases and J dropped 7 bases, with 8 bases sitting between them. The CDR3 here is CASSLLSGTQYF. Partial CDR3 DNA: TGTGCCAGCAGCTTACTAAGTGGGACC.

A note on this clone: The read ends 3 residues early relative to the CDR3; the germline J gene fills the gap. This rearrangement joins TRBV19 to TRBJ1-1; D gene unclear. There are 15 residues in the CDR3. Germline assignment: CDR1 LNHDA and CDR2 SQIVND (reference sequence). V was pared by 0 bases and J by 2 bases, with 10 bases between. CDR3 DNA (partial): TGTGCCAGTAGTATAGATTACTTGCCCAACACTGAA. Its translation: CASSIDYLPNTE. In full, the CDR3 reads CASSIDYLPNTEAFF.

This clone was counted at least ten times. The read ends 3 residues early relative to the CDR3; the germline J gene fills the gap. This chain connects TRBV5-5 to TRBJ2-1; 10 bases are a match to TRBD2. V shed 4 bases, J shed 7 bases, and the junction held 8 bases outside the gene matches. This CDR3 has 15 residues. Per the germline V gene, CDR1 is SGHKS and CDR2 is YYEKEE (reference sequence). The CDR3 bases that were read are TGTGCCAGCAGCCCCGGGGTACTAGCGGGGAATGAG. Amino acids: CASSPGVLAGNE. The entire CDR3 protein reads CASSPGVLAGNEQFF.

This clone came up many times. Read sequence stops 3 residues before the CDR3 end, and the germline J gene provides the missing end. The genes are TRBV10-1 and TRBJ1-1; possibly TRBD1 for D (5 bases). With 3 bases removed from V and 5 bases from J, the gap between germline ends came to 13 bases. Germline V CDR1 and CDR2: WNHNN, SYGVQD (reference sequence). This CDR3 is built from 14 residues. CDR3 region: CASSDRTGGTEAFF. CDR3 bases read: TGCGCCAGCAGTGATCGGACGGGGGGGACTGAA.

This clone was observed at least ten times. The read ends 3 residues shy of where the CDR3 ends; the end is completed using the germline J gene. The chain joins TRBV6-1 to TRBJ2-7, with 7 nucleotides matching TRBD1. The CDR3 covers 15 residues. CDR1 and CDR2 (germline): MNHNS, SASEGT. The junction had 6 bases not matched to a gene; V was cut back by 3 bases and J by 1 base. The CDR3 loop is CASSDGTARSYEQYF. CDR3 bases read: TGTGCCAGCAGTGACGGGACAGCTAGATCCTACGAG.

This clone was detected only a few times. The read ends 3 residues shy of where the CDR3 ends; the end is completed using the germline J gene. This chain links TRBV11-3 with TRBJ1-1, with a tentative D call TRBD1 (5 bases). The ends were cut back, 1 base at V and 5 bases at J, with 11 bases in the middle. Germline CDR1 is SGHNT and CDR2 is YENEEA. This CDR3 comprises 14 residues. The CDR3 bases that were read are TGTGCCAGCAGCTTAGGCAGGGCGTCAACTGAA. Its translation: CASSLGRASTE. The CDR3 in full is CASSLGRASTEAFF.

This clone showed up just a few times. This sequence is one base from a far larger clone and is likely a read error. The read comes to an end 3 residues before the CDR3 does, leaving the germline J gene to fill in the end. Other DNA sequences of this sample code for an identical CDR3. J is TRBJ2-7 and V is TRBV30, with D possibly being TRBD2 (6 bases). The length of the CDR3 is 10 residues. The germline gives CDR1 GTSNPN, CDR2 SVGIG (reference sequence). Incomplete CDR3 DNA: TGTGGGGCGGGAAGGTACGAG. It encodes CGAGRYE. The full CDR3 protein reads CGAGRYEQYF.